These 4 T cell receptor beta chains originate from one sample sequenced in a study of blood T cells in healthy people across ages. Using a J-beta primer mix together with a sample-barcoded 5' primer, a second PCR was run for roughly 7 to 11 cycles. TCRdb recomputed calls from the 5' RACE reads with MiXCR, one row per CDR3 protein. The profile shows around 520,000 distinct CDR3 sequences, about a quarter of them singletons. The sample was also reused in another study, on T cells of mothers and their children.

Sequenced input: blood. The origin of the receptors is a boy between 2 and 15 years old in good health.

This clonotype has just a few counts. V usage is TRBV4-3 and J usage is TRBJ2-5; the match to TRBD2 covers 9 bases. The J call may not be correct, given that the DNA end is closer to TRBJ2-7. The CDR3 totals 15 residues. The germline CDR1 and CDR2 sequences are LGHNA and YSLEER. CDR3 protein: CASSQGSGRSYEQYF. The CDR3 DNA reads TGCGCCAGCAGCCAAGGAAGCGGGAGGAGCTACGAGCAGTACTTC.

This clonotype showed up just a few times. The J gene is TRBJ2-1, the V gene TRBV6-2 or TRBV6-3, with D hard to call. CDR1 MNHEY and CDR2 SVGEGT come from the germline V gene. The V end lost 7 bases, the J end lost 6 bases, and 22 bases lay between the germline ends. The CDR3 spans 16 residues. DNA for the CDR3: TGTGCCAGCACCCCAGGCATAGGGAAGTCTAGCAATGAGCAGTTCTTC. It yields the protein CASTPGIGKSSNEQFF.

CDR3 nucleotides: TGTGCCAGCAGCTTTCGCATGAACAATGAGCAGTTCTTC. Translation gives CASSFRMNNEQFF. V gene TRBV7-2 combines with J gene TRBJ2-1; D unclear. CDR3 length: 13 amino acids. V was pared by 3 bases and J by 5 bases, with 8 bases between. The germline gives CDR1 SGHTA, CDR2 FQGNSA.

The V gene is TRBV6-2 or TRBV6-3, the J gene TRBJ2-1; TRBD2 might be the D (5 bases). V lost 0 bases to trimming and J lost 0 bases, with 9 bases between them. This CDR3 spans 16 amino acids. CDR1 and CDR2 (germline): MNHEY, SVGEGT. The CDR3, as DNA: TGTGCCAGCAGTTACTCTAGCGTACACTCCTACAATGAGCAGTTCTTC. Translating it yields CASSYSSVHSYNEQFF.